The 21 T cell receptor beta chains below were found in one sample sequenced in a study of radiation and T cells in renal cell carcinoma. Time point given: baseline pretreatment blood. The treatment was: 15 Gy SBRT to primary tumor, nephrectomy 4 weeks later. Clones were sequenced by immunoSEQ multiplex PCR, and TCRdb holds only the in-frame ones, with some missing. In the table there are 150,000 or so clones, roughly nine tenths of which are singletons. The sample here was blood, taken from a patient whose treatment included radiotherapy and nephrectomy. These receptor sequences come from a woman between 70 and 85 years old with renal cell carcinoma.

The J gene is TRBJ1-6, the V gene TRBV6-5; tentative D call: TRBD1 (5 bases). CDR3 length: 15 amino acids. Trimming shortened V by 2 bases and J by 1 base, and 6 bases separated the two germline ends. The germline CDR1 and CDR2 sequences are MNHEY and SVGAGI. Here the CDR3 DNA reads TGTGCCAGCAGTTACCAGGGTTCCTATAATTCACCCCTCCACTTT. It encodes CASSYQGSYNSPLHF.

This chain joins TRBV7-2 and TRBJ1-2; unclear D gene. The CDR3 is made up of 15 amino acids. Germline CDR1 and CDR2: SGHTA and FQGNSA. V lost 2 bases and J 4 bases, leaving 14 bases between the germline ends. CDR3 sequence (DNA): TGTGCCAGCAGCTTAAATCCCATGGATTTCTATGGCTACACCTTC. It encodes CASSLNPMDFYGYTF.

The chain recombines TRBV9 with TRBJ2-1; D remains unclear. Trimming left V 0 bases short and J 0 bases short, with 7 bases between. The CDR3 runs 15 residues. Per germline, CDR1 SGDLS and CDR2 YYNGEE. CDR3 bases: TGTGCCAGCAGCGTAGTACCGAGCTCCTACAATGAGCAGTTCTTC. It codes for CASSVVPSSYNEQFF. The full variable domain, with the rest looked up from reference TRBV9 and TRBJ2-1, is DSGVTQTPKHLITATGQRVTLRCSPRSGDLSVYWYQQSLDQGLQFLIQYYNGEERAKGNILERFSAQQFPDLHSELNLSSLELGDSALYFCASSVVPSSYNEQFFGPGTRLTVL.

The CDR3 DNA is TGTGCCAGCAGCCTAGGGACGGTTCGACCCTATGGCTACACCTTC. Translating gives CASSLGTVRPYGYTF. V is TRBV28 and J is TRBJ1-2; D might be TRBD1 (5 bases). The CDR3 has 15 amino acids. V shed 6 bases and J shed 4 bases, with 18 bases lying between them. Germline values: CDR1 MDHEN, CDR2 SYDVKM.

The chain links TRBV19 to TRBJ2-2; D unresolved. V was trimmed by 6 bases and J by 4 bases, leaving 15 bases between them. Germline assignment: CDR1 LNHDA and CDR2 SQIVND (reference sequence). There are 15 residues in the CDR3. The CDR3 spells CASRSPGWITGELFF. The CDR3 DNA sequence: TGTGCCAGTAGATCCCCGGGCTGGATCACCGGGGAGCTGTTTTTT.

V is TRBV6-1 and J is TRBJ1-2; 10 bases line up with TRBD1. Germline V gives CDR1 MNHNS, CDR2 SASEGT. CDR3 length: 12 amino acids. V trimming: 10 bases; J trimming: 8 bases; junction bases outside the gene matches: 7. The CDR3 protein is CATRDRGYGYTF. CDR3 DNA sequence: TGTGCCACCCGGGACAGGGGATACGGCTACACCTTC.

This chain joins TRBV29-1 and TRBJ1-5; a weak D match, TRBD1 (5 bases). Germline V gene lookup returns CDR1 SQVTM and CDR2 ANQGSEA. The CDR3 contains 13 residues. V lost 5 bases, J lost 0 bases, and 8 bases lay in between. The CDR3 sequence: CSVRGSSNQPQHF. The CDR3 DNA is TGCAGCGTTCGGGGGAGTAGCAATCAGCCCCAGCATTTT.

The genes are TRBV6-5 and TRBJ2-3, with a tentative D call TRBD2 (5 bases). The V end was cut by 7 bases, the J end by 3 bases, with 5 bases between. Germline CDR1 is MNHEY and CDR2 is SVGAGI. This CDR3 comprises 11 residues. The CDR3 sequence is CASTGTDTQYF. For the CDR3, the DNA is TGTGCCAGCACGGGGACAGATACGCAGTATTTT.

V is TRBV11-1 and J is TRBJ2-3; 14 bases line up with TRBD2. The V and J ends lost 5 bases and 6 bases, in that order; junction bases with no gene match: 4. The CDR3 loop spans 15 amino acids. Germline CDR1 is SGHAT and CDR2 is FQDESV (reference sequence). CDR3 amino acids: CASSRTSGGQDTQYF. The CDR3 DNA sequence: TGTGCCAGCAGCCGGACTAGCGGGGGGCAGGATACGCAGTATTTT.

This clone was seen a single time. The same CDR3 arises from other DNA sequences in this sample as well. V gene TRBV6-6 combines with J gene TRBJ1-4; D is unclear. Germline CDR1 MNHNY, CDR2 SVGAGI (reference sequence). V was shortened by 2 bases and J by 7 bases, with 5 bases between the two germline ends. This CDR3 comprises 12 residues. The CDR3 bases are TGTGCCAGCAGTTACGTGGGTGAAAAACTGTTTTTT. It specifies CASSYVGEKLFF.

The chain links TRBV11-3 to TRBJ2-3; D unclear. CDR1 is SGHNT, CDR2 YENEEA, per germline. This CDR3 contains 12 residues. The germline V and J ends were trimmed by 5 bases and 4 bases, with 7 bases remaining between them. The CDR3 sequence is CASSREPDTQYF. The CDR3 nucleotides are TGTGCCAGCAGCCGCGAGCCAGATACGCAGTATTTT.

This chain uses TRBV14 with TRBJ2-3, with a tentative D call TRBD2 (6 bases). The V gene lost 4 bases and the J gene lost 1 base, with 18 bases spanning the gap. The CDR3 runs to 17 residues. Germline V gene lookup returns CDR1 SGHDN and CDR2 FVKESK. In DNA, the CDR3 is TGTGCCAGCAGCCCCAGCTGGGGGGACCCTGGCACAGATACGCAGTATTTT. It is translated as CASSPSWGDPGTDTQYF.

A few counts support this clone. The rearrangement uses TRBV7-9 and TRBJ2-2; TRBD2 might be the D (5 bases). Germline lookup yields CDR1 SEHNR and CDR2 FQNEAQ (reference sequence). Trimming took 6 bases from V and 0 from J, leaving 8 bases between them. The CDR3 length is 14 residues. For the CDR3, the DNA is TGTGCCAGCAGACTGACTACGAACACCGGGGAGCTGTTTTTT. Its protein product is CASRLTTNTGELFF.

V gene TRBV11-1 combines with J gene TRBJ2-7; 9 bases align to TRBD1. In germline, CDR1 is SGHAT, CDR2 FQDESV (reference sequence). V was pared by 4 bases and J by 13 bases, with 17 bases of the junction left unmatched. CDR3 length: 15 amino acids. The CDR3 DNA reads TGTGCCAGCAGCTCCACTGGGGGACAGGGCGCCCCGAGCTACTTC. Its translation: CASSSTGGQGAPSYF.

The rearrangement links TRBV4-3 to TRBJ2-1; tentatively, D is TRBD1 or TRBD2 (6 bases each). Per the germline V gene, CDR1 is LGHNA and CDR2 is YSLEER. The length of the CDR3 is 17 residues. With 0 bases removed from V and 0 bases from J, the gap between germline ends came to 12 bases. CDR3 sequence: CASSQDIGGSSYNEQFF. The CDR3 DNA follows: TGCGCCAGCAGCCAAGATATAGGGGGGAGCTCCTACAATGAGCAGTTCTTC.

The V gene is TRBV30, the J gene TRBJ2-6; 7 bases map to TRBD1. The germline gives CDR1 GTSNPN, CDR2 SVGIG (reference sequence). The CDR3 has 15 residues. The trim removed 4 bases at V and 2 bases at J, leaving 5 bases unmatched. Written as DNA, the CDR3 is TGTGCCTGGATCGACAGGGCGCCTGGGGCCAACGTCCTGACTTTC. Translating gives CAWIDRAPGANVLTF.

This rearrangement joins TRBV7-3 to TRBJ2-3, with D perhaps TRBD2 (6 bases). The CDR3 loop spans 15 amino acids. Looked up from germline, CDR1 is SGHTA and CDR2 is FQGTGA. V lost 4 bases and J 4 bases, leaving 15 bases between the germline ends. CDR3 in DNA: TGTGCCAGCAGCTGGACCTCTAGCGCCGCAGATACGCAGTATTTT. It is translated as CASSWTSSAADTQYF.

The chain uses TRBV11-3 and TRBJ1-1; D is uncertain. Trimming stripped 4 bases from V and 1 base from J, with 16 bases between. The germline gives CDR1 SGHNT, CDR2 YENEEA. This CDR3 spans 16 amino acids. The CDR3 DNA sequence: TGTGCCAGCAGCTCGGAGATGGCACGAACGAACACTGAAGCTTTCTTT. This sequence encodes CASSSEMARTNTEAFF.

The chain carries TRBV9 and TRBJ2-5, with D perhaps matching TRBD2 (5 bases). The length of the CDR3 is 14 residues. The germline V gene encodes CDR1 SGDLS and CDR2 YYNGEE. The V end was cut by 0 bases, the J end by 3 bases, with 9 bases between. CDR3 protein: CASSVGTYKETQYF. For the CDR3, the DNA is TGTGCCAGCAGCGTAGGGACTTACAAAGAGACCCAGTACTTC.

The chain combines TRBV15 with TRBJ1-4, with 7 bases lining up with TRBD1. CDR1 and CDR2 (germline): LNHNV, YYDKDF (reference sequence). The CDR3 is made up of 14 amino acids. Unmatched junction bases numbered 6, after V lost 4 bases and J lost 7 bases. CDR3 sequence (DNA): TGTGCCACCAGCACCAGCGACAGGGTTGAAAAACTGTTTTTT. Residues: CATSTSDRVEKLFF.

The genes are TRBV10-3 and TRBJ1-5; the D is unclear. The CDR3 runs 13 residues. V was trimmed by 3 bases and J by 3 bases, leaving 6 bases between them. CDR1 ENHRY and CDR2 SYGVKD come from the germline V gene. CDR3 residues: CAISDGINQPQHF. The CDR3 nucleotides read TGTGCCATCAGTGACGGAATCAATCAGCCCCAGCATTTT.